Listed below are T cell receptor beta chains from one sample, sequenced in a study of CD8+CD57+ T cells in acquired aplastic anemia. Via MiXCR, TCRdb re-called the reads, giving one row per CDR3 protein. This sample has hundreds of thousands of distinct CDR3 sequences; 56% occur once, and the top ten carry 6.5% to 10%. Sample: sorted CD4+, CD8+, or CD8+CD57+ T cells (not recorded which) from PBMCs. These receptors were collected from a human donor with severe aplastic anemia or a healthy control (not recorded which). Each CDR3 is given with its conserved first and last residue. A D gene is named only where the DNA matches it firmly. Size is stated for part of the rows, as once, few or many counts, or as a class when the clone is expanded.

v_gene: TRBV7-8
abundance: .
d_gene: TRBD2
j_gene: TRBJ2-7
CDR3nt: TGTGCCAGCAGCCTACTAGCGAACTCCTACGAGCAGTACTTC
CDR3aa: CASSLLANSYEQYF

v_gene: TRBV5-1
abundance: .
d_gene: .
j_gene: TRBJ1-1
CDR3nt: TGCGCCAGCAGCATAGGGACGGGATACACTGAAGCTTTCTTT
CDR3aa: CASSIGTGYTEAFF

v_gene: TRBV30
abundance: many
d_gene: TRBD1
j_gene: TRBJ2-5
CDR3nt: TGTGCCTGGAGTGGGGACAGGGGGCGCGGTACCGGGGAGACCCAGTACTTC
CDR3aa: CAWSGDRGRGTGETQYF

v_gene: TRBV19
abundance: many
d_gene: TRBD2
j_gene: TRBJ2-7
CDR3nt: TGTGCCAGTAGGGGGGGAGGGTCCTACGAGCAGTACTTC
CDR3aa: CASRGGGSYEQYF

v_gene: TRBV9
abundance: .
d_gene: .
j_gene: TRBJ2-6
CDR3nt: TGTGCCAGCAGCGTAATTGGCGGGGCCAACGTCCTGACTTTC
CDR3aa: CASSVIGGANVLTF

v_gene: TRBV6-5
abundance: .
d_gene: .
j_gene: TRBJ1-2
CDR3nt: TGTGCCAGCAGTTATAAAAGGGATGGTTTCACCTTC
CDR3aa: CASSYKRDGFTF

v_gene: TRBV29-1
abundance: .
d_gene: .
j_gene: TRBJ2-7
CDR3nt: TGCAGCGTTGCGGGCAGTAACATAGCGTACGAGCAGTACTTC
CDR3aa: CSVAGSNIAYEQYF

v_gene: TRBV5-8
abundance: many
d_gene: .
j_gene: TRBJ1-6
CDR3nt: TGTGCCAGCAGCTTGTTCTACGAGAGTAATTCACCCCTCCACTTT
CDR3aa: CASSLFYESNSPLHF

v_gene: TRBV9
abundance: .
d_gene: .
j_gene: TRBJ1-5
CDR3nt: TGTGCCAGCAGTGAAGCGTCAACCTCCGGAGGGAGTCAGCCCCAGCATTTT
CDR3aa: CASSEASTSGGSQPQHF

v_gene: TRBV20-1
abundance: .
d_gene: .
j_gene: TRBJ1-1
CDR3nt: TGCAGTGCTCAGCGGACATCGAACACTGAAGCTTTCTTT
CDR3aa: CSAQRTSNTEAFF

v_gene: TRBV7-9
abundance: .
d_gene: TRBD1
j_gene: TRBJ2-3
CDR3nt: TGTGCCAGCAGAAAGGGACAGATAGTTGCAGATACGCAGTATTTT
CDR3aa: CASRKGQIVADTQYF

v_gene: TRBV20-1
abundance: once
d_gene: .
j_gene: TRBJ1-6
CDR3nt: TGCAGTGCCTACTCGGAGTTTAATTCACCCCTCCACTTT
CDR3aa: CSAYSEFNSPLHF

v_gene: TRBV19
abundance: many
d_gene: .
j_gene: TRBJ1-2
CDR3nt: TGTGCCAGTAGTATAGAAACAGGGTCCTCAAACTATGGCTACACCTTC
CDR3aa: CASSIETGSSNYGYTF

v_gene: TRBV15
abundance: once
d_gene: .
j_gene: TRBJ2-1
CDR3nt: TGTGCCACCAGCAGAGCTAGAGAGGCCTACAATGAGCAGTTCTTC
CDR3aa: CATSRAREAYNEQFF

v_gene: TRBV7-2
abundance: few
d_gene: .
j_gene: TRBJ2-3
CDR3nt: TGTGCCAGCAGCTCGGGCTACAACACAGATACGCAGTATTTT
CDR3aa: CASSSGYNTDTQYF

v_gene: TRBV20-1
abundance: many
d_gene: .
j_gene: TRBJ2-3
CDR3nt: TGCAGTGCTCCTGCAACGGGGGATACGCAGTATTTT
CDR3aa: CSAPATGDTQYF

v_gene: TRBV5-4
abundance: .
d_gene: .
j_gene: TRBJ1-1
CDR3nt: TGTGCCAGCAGCTTCCAGTCGGGTGAAGCTTTCTTT
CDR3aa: CASSFQSGEAFF

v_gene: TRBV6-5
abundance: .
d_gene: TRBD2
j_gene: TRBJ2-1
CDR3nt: TGTGCCAGCAGTTACTGGTCCGGGGTAGCGGGGGGGCAGAATGAGCAGTTCTTC
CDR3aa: CASSYWSGVAGGQNEQFF

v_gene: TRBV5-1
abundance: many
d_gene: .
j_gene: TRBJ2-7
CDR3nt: TGCGCCAGCAGCTTGGGAGGTGAGGGGGACGAGCAGTACTTC
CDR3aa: CASSLGGEGDEQYF

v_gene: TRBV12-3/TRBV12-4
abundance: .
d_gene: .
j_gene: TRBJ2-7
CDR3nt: TGTGCCAGCGGGATAGGTGTCGAGCAGTACTTC
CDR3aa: CASGIGVEQYF

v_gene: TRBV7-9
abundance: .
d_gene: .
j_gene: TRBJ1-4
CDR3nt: TGTGCCAGCAGCGCCTTAGGGAGGGGGGCCAACGAAAAACTGTTTTTT
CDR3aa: CASSALGRGANEKLFF

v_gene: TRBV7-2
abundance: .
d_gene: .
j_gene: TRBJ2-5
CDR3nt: TGTGCCAGCAGCCCCCGGCGGGGTAGCGGTCTCCAAGAGACCCAGTACTTC
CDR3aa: CASSPRRGSGLQETQYF

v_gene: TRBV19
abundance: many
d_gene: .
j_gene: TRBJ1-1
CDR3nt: TGTGCCAGTAGTATAGGCAGGAACACTGAAGCTTTCTTT
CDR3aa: CASSIGRNTEAFF

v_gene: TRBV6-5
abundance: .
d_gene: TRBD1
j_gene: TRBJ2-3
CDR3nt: TGTGCCAGCAGTTACTCGAGGCACAGGGGGCCCACAGATACGCAGTATTTT
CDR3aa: CASSYSRHRGPTDTQYF

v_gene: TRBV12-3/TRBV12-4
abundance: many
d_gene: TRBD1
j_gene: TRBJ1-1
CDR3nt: TGTGCCAGCAGCTGGGACAGGGCCACTGAAGCTTTCTTT
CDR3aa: CASSWDRATEAFF

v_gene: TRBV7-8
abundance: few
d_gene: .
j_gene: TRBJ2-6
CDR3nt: TGTGCCAGCAGAGGCAACAGGGCCCTACTCTCTGGGGCCAACGTCCTGACTTTC
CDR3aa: CASRGNRALLSGANVLTF

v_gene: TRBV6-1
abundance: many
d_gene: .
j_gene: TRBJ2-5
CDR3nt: TGTGCCAGCAGTGAAGCCCCACAAGAGACCCAGTACTTC
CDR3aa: CASSEAPQETQYF

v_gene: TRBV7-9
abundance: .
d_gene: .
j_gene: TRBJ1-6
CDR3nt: TGTGCCAGCAGCCCTCCTAAGTCGGCACCCCTCCACTTT
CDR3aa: CASSPPKSAPLHF

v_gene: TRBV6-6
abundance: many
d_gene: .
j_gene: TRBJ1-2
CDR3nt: TGTGCCGGAAGGGAGGGGGACTCGATCGCCTATGGCTACACCTTC
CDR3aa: CAGREGDSIAYGYTF

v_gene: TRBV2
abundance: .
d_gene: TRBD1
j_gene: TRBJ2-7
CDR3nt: TGTGCCAGCAGTTTGACCGGGACAGAATACTACGAGCAGTACTTC
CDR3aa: CASSLTGTEYYEQYF

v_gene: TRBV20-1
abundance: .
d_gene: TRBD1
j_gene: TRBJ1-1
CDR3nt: TGCAGTGCAGGCAGGGGGGGAACGGGGAACACTGAAGCTTTCTTT
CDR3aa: CSAGRGGTGNTEAFF

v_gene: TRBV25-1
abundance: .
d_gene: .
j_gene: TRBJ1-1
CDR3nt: TGTGCCAGCAGAGCGGGGAGGGGCACTGAAGCTTTCTTT
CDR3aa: CASRAGRGTEAFF

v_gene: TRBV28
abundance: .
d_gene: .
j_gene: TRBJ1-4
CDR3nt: TGTGCCAGCAGAACCTCCCGGACAGTGTCTAATGAAAAACTGTTTTTT
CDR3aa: CASRTSRTVSNEKLFF

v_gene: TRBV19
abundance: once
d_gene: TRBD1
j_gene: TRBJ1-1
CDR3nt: TGTGCCAGTAGCATTTCGACAGGGGCTAACACTGAAGCTTTCTTT
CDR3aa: CASSISTGANTEAFF

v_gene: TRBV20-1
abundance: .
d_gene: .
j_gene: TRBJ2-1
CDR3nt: TGCAGTGCTAGAGAGGGTGGCGAGAATGAGCAGTTCTTC
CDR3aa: CSAREGGENEQFF

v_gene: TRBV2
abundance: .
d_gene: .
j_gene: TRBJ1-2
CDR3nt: TGTGCCAGCAGTGATGGGGGGACGGGAGCTAACTATGGCTACGCCTTC
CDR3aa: CASSDGGTGANYGYAF

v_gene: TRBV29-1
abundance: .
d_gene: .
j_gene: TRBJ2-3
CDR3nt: TGCAGCGTTACGGAGCCCACAGATACGCAGTATTTT
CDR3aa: CSVTEPTDTQYF

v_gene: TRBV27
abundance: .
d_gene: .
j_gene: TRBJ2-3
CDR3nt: TGTGCCGGCAGTCCTCGCGGAGACGGAGGCACAGATACGCAGTATTTT
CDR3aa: CAGSPRGDGGTDTQYF

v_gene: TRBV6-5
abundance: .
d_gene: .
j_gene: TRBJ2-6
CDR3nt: TGTGCCAGCAGTTACTCGTCCCGGGACCCGGAAGGAACTGGGGCCAACGTCCTGACTTTC
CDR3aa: CASSYSSRDPEGTGANVLTF

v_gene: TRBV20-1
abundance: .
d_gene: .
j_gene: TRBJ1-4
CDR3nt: TGCAGTGCTACGGGGACTAGCGGGGCTGAAAAACTGTTTTTT
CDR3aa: CSATGTSGAEKLFF

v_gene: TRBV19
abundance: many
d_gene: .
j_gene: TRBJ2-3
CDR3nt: TGTGCCAGTAGTATGGCGAGGGGTAGGACAGATACGCAGTATTTT
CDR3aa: CASSMARGRTDTQYF

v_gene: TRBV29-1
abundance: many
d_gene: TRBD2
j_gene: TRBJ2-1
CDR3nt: TGCAGCCTCCCCAGCGGGGGGGCCGTGAATGAGCAGTTCTTC
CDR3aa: CSLPSGGAVNEQFF

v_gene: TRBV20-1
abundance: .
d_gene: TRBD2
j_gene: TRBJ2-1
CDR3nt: TGCAGTGCACATCCGGGGGGGAACTACAATGAGCAGTTCTTC
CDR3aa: CSAHPGGNYNEQFF

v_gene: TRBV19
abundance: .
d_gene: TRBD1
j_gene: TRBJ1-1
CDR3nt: TGTGCCGGTAGTCGACAGGGCATCAAAACTGAAGCTTTCTTT
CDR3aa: CAGSRQGIKTEAFF

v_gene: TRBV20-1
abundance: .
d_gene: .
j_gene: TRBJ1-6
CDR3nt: TGCAGTGCTAGCAGTGTCGGGATCACTAATTCACCCCTCCACTTT
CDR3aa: CSASSVGITNSPLHF

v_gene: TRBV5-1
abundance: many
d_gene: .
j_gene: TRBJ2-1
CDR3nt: TGCGCCAGCGGAGTGGCGGGGGCCAGGGGTGAGCAGTTCTTC
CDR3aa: CASGVAGARGEQFF

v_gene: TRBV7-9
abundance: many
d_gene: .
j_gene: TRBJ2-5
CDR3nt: TGTGCCAGCAGCTTAGGGTACGGGAACCAAGAGACCCAGTACTTC
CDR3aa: CASSLGYGNQETQYF

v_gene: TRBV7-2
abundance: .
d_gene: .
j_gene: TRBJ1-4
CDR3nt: TGTGCCAGCAGCCTGACTAATGAAAAACTGTTTTTT
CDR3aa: CASSLTNEKLFF

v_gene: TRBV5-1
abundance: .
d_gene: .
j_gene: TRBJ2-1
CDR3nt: TGCGCCAGCAGCTTTCCCTCGGATGAGCAGTTCTTC
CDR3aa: CASSFPSDEQFF

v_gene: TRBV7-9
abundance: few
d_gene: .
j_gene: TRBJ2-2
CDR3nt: TGTGCCAGCAGCTTAGGTACAGGGCGCACCGGGGAGCTGTTTTTT
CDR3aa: CASSLGTGRTGELFF

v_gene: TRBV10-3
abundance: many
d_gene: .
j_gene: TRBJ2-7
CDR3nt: TGTGCCATCAGTGAGAAGTCCTACGAGCAGTACTTC
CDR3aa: CAISEKSYEQYF

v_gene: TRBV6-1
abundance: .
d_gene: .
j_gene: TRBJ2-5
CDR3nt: TGTGCCAGCAGGGAGAACACTGAAGAGACCCAGTACTTC
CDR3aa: CASRENTEETQYF

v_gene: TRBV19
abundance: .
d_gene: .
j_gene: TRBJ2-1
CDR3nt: TGTGCCAGTAGTACAAGGTCGGCCTACAATGAGCAGTTCTTC
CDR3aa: CASSTRSAYNEQFF

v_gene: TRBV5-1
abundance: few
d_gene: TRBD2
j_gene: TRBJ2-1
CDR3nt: TGCGCCAGCAGGCGAGCCGGGACTAGTTCAAATGAGCAGTTCTTC
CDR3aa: CASRRAGTSSNEQFF

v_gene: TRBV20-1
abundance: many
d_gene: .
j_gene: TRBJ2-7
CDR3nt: TGCAGTGCTAGGGGCAGGGGGGACTACGAGCAGTACTTC
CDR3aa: CSARGRGDYEQYF

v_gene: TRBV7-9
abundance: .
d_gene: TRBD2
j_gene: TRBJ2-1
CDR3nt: TGTGCCAGCAGCCCGGGACTAGCGGGAAGCGATGAGCAGTTCTTC
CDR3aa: CASSPGLAGSDEQFF

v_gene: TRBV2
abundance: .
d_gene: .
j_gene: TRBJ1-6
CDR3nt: TGTGCCAGCAGGGAAGGAACTAGCTATAATTCACCCCTCCACTTT
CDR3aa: CASREGTSYNSPLHF

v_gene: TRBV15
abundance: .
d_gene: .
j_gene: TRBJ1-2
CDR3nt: TGTGCCACCAGCAGAGATAGATTGGGGGCAGGGGATGGCTACACCTTC
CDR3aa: CATSRDRLGAGDGYTF

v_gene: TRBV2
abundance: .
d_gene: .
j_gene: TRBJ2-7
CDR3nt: TGTGCCAGCAGTCCAACAACGTACGAGCAGTACTTC
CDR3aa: CASSPTTYEQYF